These 23 T cell receptor beta chains were all obtained from the same sample, sequenced in a study of blood T cell repertoires in COVID-19. Sequenced by immunoSEQ multiplex PCR; TCRdb stores in-frame clones only, minus some. The table lists 200,000 to 250,000 clones, approximately 75% of them singletons, with around 9% in the top ten. Sample: PBMCs or T cells enriched from blood (not recorded which). Every receptor here comes from a man aged 35 to 55 who had recovered from COVID-19.

This clone was recorded only once. The CDR3 DNA reads as TGTGCCAGCAGCTTAGAGGGGCAGGGCAATCAGCCCCAGCATTTT. Translating it yields CASSLEGQGNQPQHF. The genes are TRBV11-2 and TRBJ1-5, with TRBD1 as a possible D gene (5 bases). The germline V gene encodes CDR1 SGHAT and CDR2 FQNNGV. CDR3 length equals 15 residues. Between the trimmed V and J ends, which lost 0 bases and 2 bases, there was a span of 8 bases.

J is TRBJ2-6 and V is TRBV7-6; D is uncertain. CDR3 length equals 18 residues. Germline V gene sequence: CDR1 SGHVS, CDR2 FNYEAQ. Trimming removed 1 base from V and 0 bases from J, with 13 bases in between. This chain's CDR3 is CASSLGQVLNSGANVLTF. The CDR3 DNA sequence: TGTGCCAGCAGCTTAGGTCAGGTCTTAAACTCTGGGGCCAACGTCCTGACTTTC. The full variable domain, rest sourced from reference TRBV7-6 and TRBJ2-6, is GAGVSQSPRYKVTKRGQDVALRCDPISGHVSLYWYRQALGQGPEFLTYFNYEAQQDKSGLPNDRFSAERPEGSISTLTIQRTEQRDSAMYRCASSLGQVLNSGANVLTFGAGSRLTVL.

Notes on this clone: Additional DNA sequences in this sample encode the identical CDR3. This chain connects TRBV9 to TRBJ1-6; TRBD1 aligns across 9 bases. The CDR3 spans 15 residues. V was clipped by 2 bases and J by 6 bases; unmatched bases: 3. The germline gives CDR1 SGDLS, CDR2 YYNGEE. The CDR3 nucleotides are TGTGCCAGCAGCGTGGGACAGGGATTTAATTCACCCCTCCACTTT. The encoded protein is CASSVGQGFNSPLHF.

The chain carries TRBV2 and TRBJ2-2, with D unclear. Looked up from germline, CDR1 is SNHLY and CDR2 is FYNNEI. Trimming took off 4 bases at V and 2 bases at J, with 11 bases between the two ends. CDR3 size: 15 residues. This CDR3 is CASSGSVVNTGELFF. For the CDR3, the DNA is TGTGCCAGCAGTGGGTCGGTTGTCAACACCGGGGAGCTGTTTTTT.

CDR3 nucleotide sequence: TGTGCCAGCAGTTTAGCGCTGGGAGATGGCTACACCTTC. Its translation is CASSLALGDGYTF. The J gene is TRBJ1-2, the V gene TRBV12-3 or TRBV12-4; D not resolved. V lost 0 bases and J lost 6, with 8 bases in between. The CDR3 is 13 amino acids.

The V and J genes are TRBV23-1 and TRBJ1-1; the D is unclear. TRBV23-1 is labeled an ORF, and its function is uncertain. The CDR3 extends over 13 amino acids. V lost 4 bases, J lost 4 bases, and 10 bases lay in between. CDR3 nucleotide sequence: TGCGCCAGCAGTCGGCGGGAGGGCACTGAAGCTTTCTTT. This encodes CASSRREGTEAFF.

In its sample, this clone was seen once. The chain links TRBV10-1 to TRBJ2-7; D is possibly TRBD1 (5 bases). The V end lost 5 bases, the J end lost 4 bases, and 12 bases lay between the germline ends. The CDR3 sequence is 13 residues long. Germline V gene sequence: CDR1 WNHNN, CDR2 SYGVQD (reference sequence). The CDR3 DNA sequence: TGCGCCAGCAGTCGCGACAGCAATTACGAGCAGTACTTC. Protein product: CASSRDSNYEQYF.

This clone appeared once. The chain links TRBV5-4 to TRBJ2-5; 8 bases are shared with TRBD1. Trimming took 2 bases from V and 2 from J; bases not matched to a gene: 2. Germline V lookup: CDR1 SGHNT, CDR2 YYREEE (reference sequence). The CDR3 spans 14 residues. The CDR3 DNA is TGTGCCAGCAGCTTTGGACAGGGACAAGAGACCCAGTACTTC. Encoded protein: CASSFGQGQETQYF.

CDR3 DNA sequence: TGTGCCAGCAGCCAAGTGGGGAGCGGGGGGTCCGGGAACATTCAGTACTTC. It encodes CASSQVGSGGSGNIQYF. This sequence joins TRBV4-2 and TRBJ2-4; TRBD2 matches at 9 bases. Per germline, CDR1 LGHNA and CDR2 YNFKEQ. The CDR3 has 17 residues. With V trimmed by 1 base and J by 7 bases, 11 bases remained unmatched.

The chain couples TRBV7-8 to TRBJ2-3; possibly TRBD2 for D (7 bases). This CDR3 spans 17 amino acids. The germline gives CDR1 SGHVS, CDR2 FQNEAQ. Trimming pared 4 bases from V and 2 bases from J, leaving 19 bases between. Here the CDR3 reads CASSSNRRRGHTDTQYF. Here the CDR3 DNA reads TGTGCCAGCAGCTCAAACCGCCGGCGGGGGCACACAGATACGCAGTATTTT.

This rearrangement joins TRBV24-1 to TRBJ2-3; 7 bases are shared with TRBD2. The CDR3 consists of 12 residues. The germline gives CDR1 KGHDR, CDR2 SFDVKD. With 5 bases clipped from V and 5 bases from J, the junction kept 0 bases outside the gene matches. CDR3 nucleotide sequence: TGTGCCACCAGTGCTAGCGGAGATACGCAGTATTTT. Its protein is CATSASGDTQYF.

The chain carries TRBV10-3 and TRBJ2-7; D is possibly TRBD2 (5 bases). This CDR3 has 12 residues. Trimming left V 0 bases short and J 7 bases short, with 7 bases between. CDR1 and CDR2 (germline): ENHRY, SYGVKD. For the CDR3, the DNA is TGTGCCATCAGTGAGTCGCGGAGGGAGCAGTACTTC. It yields the protein CAISESRREQYF.

The gene calls are TRBV6-5 and TRBJ1-1, with a tentative D call TRBD1 (6 bases). Germline CDR1 MNHEY, CDR2 SVGAGI. This CDR3 region has 14 residues. The ends were cut back, 2 bases at V and 3 bases at J, with 10 bases in the middle. The DNA for the CDR3 is TGTGCCAGCAGTTACGGGACACCCGACACTGAAGCTTTCTTT. Amino acid sequence: CASSYGTPDTEAFF.

This chain joins TRBV7-8 and TRBJ1-4; D might be TRBD1 (6 bases). With 5 bases removed from V and 7 bases from J, the gap between germline ends came to 17 bases. The V gene's germline CDR1 is SGHVS and CDR2 FQNEAQ. CDR3 length equals 15 residues. The CDR3 DNA reads as TGTGCCAGCAGCCTTAGGGCCACAGGGCCTGAAAAACTGTTTTTT. Encoded protein: CASSLRATGPEKLFF.

V gene TRBV12-3 or TRBV12-4 combines with J gene TRBJ1-1, with D unresolved. Trimming removed 1 base from V and 11 bases from J, with 8 bases in between. The CDR3 is 11 amino acids. The CDR3 region has the DNA TGTGCCAGCAGTTTAGGGTCGGGGGCTTTCTTT. Protein sequence: CASSLGSGAFF.

The V call is TRBV28, the J call TRBJ2-7; D gene uncertain. Trimming removed 6 bases at V and 7 bases at J, with 10 bases between. This CDR3 is 11 amino acids long. Germline CDR1 reads MDHEN; CDR2 reads SYDVKM. The CDR3 region is CASSRSFEQYF. As DNA, the CDR3 is TGTGCCAGCAGCCGGTCCTTTGAGCAGTACTTC.

This chain uses TRBV3-1 (or the pseudogene TRBV3-2) with TRBJ1-3; D unclear. Germline CDR1 and CDR2: LGHDT and YNNKEL (reference sequence). The CDR3 totals 13 residues. Trimming shortened V by 4 bases and J by 4 bases, and 8 bases separated the two germline ends. In DNA form, the CDR3 reads TGTGCCAGCAGCCTCGACGGGGGAAACACCATATATTTT. Translated, it gives CASSLDGGNTIYF.

This clone was seen more than once but under ten times. The gene calls are TRBV6-2 or TRBV6-3 and TRBJ2-7; 7 nucleotides align to TRBD1. V shed 5 bases and J 4 bases; nucleotides not matched to a gene: 11. The CDR3 spans 15 residues. Germline values: CDR1 MNHEY, CDR2 SVGEGT. The CDR3 bases are TGTGCCAGCAGTCCCCCCCGACAGGGCGGATACGAGCAGTACTTC. This codes for CASSPPRQGGYEQYF.

This chain uses TRBV9 with TRBJ2-2, with a weak D call TRBD1 (5 bases). Per germline, CDR1 SGDLS and CDR2 YYNGEE. Trimming left V 0 bases short and J 0 bases short, with 15 bases between. The CDR3 consists of 18 residues. The CDR3 reads CASSVEQVSLTNTGELFF. CDR3 bases: TGTGCCAGCAGCGTAGAACAGGTTTCCCTTACGAACACCGGGGAGCTGTTTTTT. Together with reference TRBV9 and TRBJ2-2, the CDR3 gives the full variable domain: DSGVTQTPKHLITATGQRVTLRCSPRSGDLSVYWYQQSLDQGLQFLIQYYNGEERAKGNILERFSAQQFPDLHSELNLSSLELGDSALYFCASSVEQVSLTNTGELFFGEGSRLTVL.

The chain recombines TRBV6-4 with TRBJ2-1; no reliable D call. The germline V gene encodes CDR1 MRHNA and CDR2 SNTAGT. The V and J ends lost 2 bases and 6 bases respectively, with 11 bases between them. CDR3 length: 14 residues. CDR3 region: CASSDRLDVNEQFF. The CDR3 DNA is TGTGCCAGCAGTGACCGACTCGATGTCAATGAGCAGTTCTTC.

The chain carries TRBV2 and TRBJ1-5; a weak D match, TRBD1 (5 bases). The CDR3 contains 15 residues. CDR1 SNHLY and CDR2 FYNNEI come from the germline V gene. The ends were cut back, 6 bases at V and 7 bases at J, with 19 bases in the middle. CDR3 region: CASSPRGGYGQPQHF. The CDR3 DNA reads as TGTGCCAGCAGCCCCCGGGGGGGGTACGGGCAGCCCCAGCATTTT. The variable domain in full, completed from reference TRBV2 and TRBJ1-5, reads EPEVTQTPSHQVTQMGQEVILRCVPISNHLYFYWYRQILGQKVEFLVSFYNNEISEKSEIFDDQFSVERPDGSNFTLKIRSTKLEDSAMYFCASSPRGGYGQPQHFGDGTRLSIL.

CDR3 in DNA: TGCGCCAGCAGCCAAGGGGACAGTAATTCACCCCTCCACTTT. It specifies CASSQGDSNSPLHF. This sequence joins TRBV4-1 and TRBJ1-6; the match to TRBD1 covers 7 bases. Looked up from germline, CDR1 is MGHRA and CDR2 is YSYEKL. The CDR3 is made up of 14 amino acids. The ends lost 1 base at V and 6 bases at J; junction bases unmatched: 0.

The rearrangement joins TRBV2 to TRBJ1-6; maybe TRBD1 (6 bases). V shed 6 bases and J shed 6 bases, with 12 bases lying between them. Germline CDR1 is SNHLY and CDR2 is FYNNEI. This CDR3 contains 14 residues. The CDR3 DNA sequence: TGTGCCAGCAGCCCCGGGACAAGTAATTCACCCCTCCACTTT. Translating it yields CASSPGTSNSPLHF.